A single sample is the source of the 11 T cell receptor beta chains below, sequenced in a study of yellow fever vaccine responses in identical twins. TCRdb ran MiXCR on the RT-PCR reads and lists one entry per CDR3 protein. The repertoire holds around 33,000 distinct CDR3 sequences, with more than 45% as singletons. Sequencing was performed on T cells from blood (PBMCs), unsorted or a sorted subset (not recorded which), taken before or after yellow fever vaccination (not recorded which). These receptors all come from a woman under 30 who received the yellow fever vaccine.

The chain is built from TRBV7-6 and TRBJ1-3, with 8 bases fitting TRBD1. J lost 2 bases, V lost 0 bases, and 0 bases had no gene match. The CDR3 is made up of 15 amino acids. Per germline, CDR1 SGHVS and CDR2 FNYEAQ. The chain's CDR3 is CASSLAQGAGNTIYF. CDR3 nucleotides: TGTGCCAGCAGCTTAGCACAGGGGGCTGGAAACACCATATATTTT.

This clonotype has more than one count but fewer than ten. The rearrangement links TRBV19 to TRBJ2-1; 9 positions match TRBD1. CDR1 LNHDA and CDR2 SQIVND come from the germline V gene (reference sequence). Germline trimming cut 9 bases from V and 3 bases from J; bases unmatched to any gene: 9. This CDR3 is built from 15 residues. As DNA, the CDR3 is TGTGCCAGCACGCCTCCGGGACAGGGCTACAATGAGCAGTTCTTC. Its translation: CASTPPGQGYNEQFF.

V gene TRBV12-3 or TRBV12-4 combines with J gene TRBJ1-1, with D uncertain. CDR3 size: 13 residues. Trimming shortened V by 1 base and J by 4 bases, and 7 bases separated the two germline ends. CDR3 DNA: TGTGCCAGCAGTTTAGAGTCAAGCACTGAAGCTTTCTTT. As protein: CASSLESSTEAFF.

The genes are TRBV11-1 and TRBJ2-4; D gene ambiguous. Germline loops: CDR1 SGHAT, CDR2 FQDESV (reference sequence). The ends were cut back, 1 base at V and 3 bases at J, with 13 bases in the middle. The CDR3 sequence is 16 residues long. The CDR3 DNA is TGTGCCAGCAGCTTAGGAGAGAACTCGGGCAAAAACATTCAGTACTTC. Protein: CASSLGENSGKNIQYF.

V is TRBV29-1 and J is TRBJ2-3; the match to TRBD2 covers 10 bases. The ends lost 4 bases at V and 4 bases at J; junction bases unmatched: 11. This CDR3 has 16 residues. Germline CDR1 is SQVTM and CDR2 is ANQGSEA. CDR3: CSVVIAGGLGPDTQYF. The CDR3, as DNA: TGCAGCGTTGTAATAGCGGGAGGTTTAGGCCCAGATACGCAGTATTTT.

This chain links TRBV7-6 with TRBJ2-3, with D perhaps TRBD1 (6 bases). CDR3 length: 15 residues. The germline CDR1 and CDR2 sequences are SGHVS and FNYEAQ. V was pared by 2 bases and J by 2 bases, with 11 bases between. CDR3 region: CASSLSRGTTDTQYF. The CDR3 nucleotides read TGTGCCAGCAGCTTATCTAGGGGGACCACAGATACGCAGTATTTT.

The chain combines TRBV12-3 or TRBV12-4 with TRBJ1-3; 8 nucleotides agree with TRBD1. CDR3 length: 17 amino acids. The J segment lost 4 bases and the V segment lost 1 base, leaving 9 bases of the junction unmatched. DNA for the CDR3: TGTGCCAGCAGTTTAGTTCTCAGGGGGCTTTCAGGAAACACCATATATTTT. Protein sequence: CASSLVLRGLSGNTIYF.

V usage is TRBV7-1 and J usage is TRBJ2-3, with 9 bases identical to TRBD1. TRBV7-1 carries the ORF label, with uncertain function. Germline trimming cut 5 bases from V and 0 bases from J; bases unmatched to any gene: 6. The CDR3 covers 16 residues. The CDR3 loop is CASSPDRGYSTDTQYF. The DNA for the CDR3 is TGTGCCAGCAGCCCGGACAGGGGCTATAGCACAGATACGCAGTATTTT.

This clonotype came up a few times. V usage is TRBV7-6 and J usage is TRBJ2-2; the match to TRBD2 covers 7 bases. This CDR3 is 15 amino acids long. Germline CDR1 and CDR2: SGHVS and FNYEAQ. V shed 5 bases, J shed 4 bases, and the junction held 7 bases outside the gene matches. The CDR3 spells CASSPRAGVTGELFF. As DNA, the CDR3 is TGTGCCAGCAGCCCCAGGGCGGGAGTCACCGGGGAGCTGTTTTTT.

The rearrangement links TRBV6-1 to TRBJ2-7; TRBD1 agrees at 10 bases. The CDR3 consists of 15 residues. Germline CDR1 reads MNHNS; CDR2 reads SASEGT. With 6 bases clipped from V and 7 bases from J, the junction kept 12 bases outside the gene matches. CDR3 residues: CASSRRDRGPREQYF. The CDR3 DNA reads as TGTGCCAGCAGCCGCCGGGACAGGGGTCCAAGGGAGCAGTACTTC.

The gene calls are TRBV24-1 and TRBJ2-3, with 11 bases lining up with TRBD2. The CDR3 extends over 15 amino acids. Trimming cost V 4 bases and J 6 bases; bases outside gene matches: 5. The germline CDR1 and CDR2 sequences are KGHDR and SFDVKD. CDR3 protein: CATSDQTSGSDTQYF. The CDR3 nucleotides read TGTGCCACCAGTGACCAAACTAGCGGGAGCGATACGCAGTATTTT.